The entry that follows covers one T cell receptor beta chain sequence. V lost 7 bases to trimming and J lost 8 bases, with 17 bases between them. CDR3 length: 14 residues. Germline assignment: CDR1 MDHEN and CDR2 SYDVKM. TCRdb independently ran MiXCR on the 5' RACE reads; one entry per CDR3 protein. The table records 300,000 to 400,000 distinct CDR3 sequences, about 12% of them present only once. The data originate from a study of T cells after yellow fever vaccination. The rearrangement links TRBV28 to TRBJ1-4; tentative D call: TRBD1 (6 bases). The TCR was taken from a man younger than 35 who received the YFV17D yellow fever vaccine. The sequenced sample was CD4+ T cells sorted from PBMCs, obtained 15 days after the yellow fever booster vaccination. Written as DNA, the CDR3 is TGTGCCAGCACCGGACAGCCGGAGGGGGAAAAACTGTTTTTT. Its translation: CASTGQPEGEKLFF. The full variable domain, rest sourced from reference TRBV28 and TRBJ1-4, is DVKVTQSSRYLVKRTGEKVFLECVQDMDHENMFWYRQDPGLGLRLIYFSYDVKMKEKGDIPEGYSVSREKKERFSLILESASTNQTSMYLCASTGQPEGEKLFFGSGTQLSVL.